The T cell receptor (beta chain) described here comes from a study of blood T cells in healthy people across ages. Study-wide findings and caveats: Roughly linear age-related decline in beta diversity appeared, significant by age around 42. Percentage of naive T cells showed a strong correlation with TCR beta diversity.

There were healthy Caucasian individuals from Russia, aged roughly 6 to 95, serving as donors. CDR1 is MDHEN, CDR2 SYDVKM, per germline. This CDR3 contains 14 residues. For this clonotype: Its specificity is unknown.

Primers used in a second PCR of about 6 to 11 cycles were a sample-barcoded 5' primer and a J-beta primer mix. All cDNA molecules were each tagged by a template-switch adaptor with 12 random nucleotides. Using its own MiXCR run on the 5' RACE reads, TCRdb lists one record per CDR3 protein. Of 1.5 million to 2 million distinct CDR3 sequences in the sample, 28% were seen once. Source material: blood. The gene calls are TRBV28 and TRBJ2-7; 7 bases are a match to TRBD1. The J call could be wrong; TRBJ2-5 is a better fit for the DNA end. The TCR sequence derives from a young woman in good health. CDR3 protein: CASSLWNRGETQYF. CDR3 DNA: TGTGCCAGCAGTTTATGGAACAGGGGTGAGACCCAGTACTTC.